This T cell receptor (beta chain) derives from a study of T cell responses to AZD1222 COVID-19 vaccine. Comment on this clone: No antigen is known for it.

Regarding the study as a whole: The donor group comprised mostly white British people and more females; the analysis possibly underestimated clonal diversity. Following two doses of AZD1222, Spike-specific TCR breadth and depth rose.

Repertoires were generated with immunoSEQ multiplex PCR, while TCRdb's copy carries only in-frame clones and drops some. The repertoire holds over 150,000 clones, approximately 87% seen once, with around 4.5% in the top ten. This sample comprised peripheral blood, obtained 28 days after the second AZD1222 dose. The sequence derives from an adult who received the AZD1222 COVID-19 vaccine.

The chain's CDR3 is CASSPGASVSYEQYF. Written as DNA, the CDR3 is TGTGCCAGCAGCCCAGGGGCTAGTGTCTCCTACGAGCAGTACTTC. The J gene is TRBJ2-7, the V gene TRBV3-1 (or the pseudogene TRBV3-2); TRBD1 might be the D (6 bases). V lost 4 bases and J lost 0, with 13 bases in between. Germline CDR1 and CDR2: LGHDT and YNNKEL (reference sequence). This CDR3 contains 15 residues.